Below, 31 T cell receptor beta chains from the same sample are listed, as sequenced in a study of monozygotic twins with inflammatory bowel disease. TCRdb reprocessed the 5' RACE reads and stores each CDR3 protein as one record, lacking DNA. Its clone listing holds about 160,000 distinct CDR3 sequences. The specimen was blood. Receptors were obtained from a human donor with ulcerative colitis or Crohn's disease, or a healthy co-twin of an affected twin (not recorded which).

V gene TRBV5-8 combines with J gene TRBJ2-3. The CDR3 totals 12 residues. Per the germline V gene, CDR1 is SGHTS and CDR2 is YDEGEE. The CDR3 is CASSFQWDTQYF.

The gene calls are TRBV30 and TRBJ1-5. The CDR3 totals 14 residues. Germline CDR1 and CDR2: GTSNPN and SVGIG (reference sequence). The CDR3 loop reads CAWSDGFSNQPQHF.

V gene TRBV5-4 combines with J gene TRBJ2-2. CDR1 and CDR2 (germline): SGHNT, YYREEE (reference sequence). This CDR3 is 15 amino acids long. CDR3 region: CASSLDPGTTGELFF.

The rearrangement uses TRBV5-6 and TRBJ2-7; with no DNA, the TCRdb D assignment of TRBD2 cannot be verified. This CDR3 is 16 amino acids long. In germline, CDR1 is SGHDT, CDR2 YYEEEE. The CDR3 sequence: CASSLMGAGFAYEQYF.

The V call is TRBV6-1, the J call TRBJ1-4. This CDR3 is built from 17 residues. Germline CDR1 is MNHNS and CDR2 is SASEGT. The CDR3 reads CASSPDDWGGTPEKLFF.

The V and J genes are TRBV6-2 or TRBV6-3 and TRBJ2-1. CDR1 is MNHEY and CDR2 is SVGEGT in the germline V gene. The CDR3 runs 14 residues. CDR3: CASYWGWGTNEQFF.

V gene TRBV6-2 or TRBV6-3 combines with J gene TRBJ2-7; no DNA is available, so the TRBD2 call from TCRdb remains unchecked. The CDR3 has 18 amino acids. CDR1 is MNHEY and CDR2 is SVGEGT in the germline V gene. CDR3 in amino acids: CASRPGVAGVSKVYEQYF.

The rearrangement links TRBV28 to TRBJ2-1. CDR1 and CDR2 (germline): MDHEN, SYDVKM. The CDR3 extends over 12 amino acids. The CDR3 region is CASSLGENEQFF.

The V gene is TRBV7-2, the J gene TRBJ2-1; the TRBD1 assignment by TCRdb is unverifiable without DNA. This CDR3 region has 15 residues. Germline CDR1 and CDR2: SGHTA and FQGNSA. This CDR3 is CASSLAGGGHNEQFF.

This chain links TRBV11-3 with TRBJ2-1; TCRdb proposes TRBD2, but this gene call is untestable without DNA. Per germline, CDR1 SGHNT and CDR2 YENEEA. The CDR3 runs to 15 residues. CDR3 loop: CASSLRGGRRELKFF.

The rearrangement links TRBV7-8 to TRBJ1-2. The CDR3 has 15 residues. Germline CDR1 SGHVS, CDR2 FQNEAQ. This CDR3 is CASSPIRNDREGYTF.

The chain joins TRBV7-3 to TRBJ2-1. The CDR3 is made up of 16 amino acids. CDR1 is SGHTA and CDR2 is FQGTGA in the germline V gene. The CDR3 region is CASSLGALASYNEQFF.

The gene calls are TRBV7-2 and TRBJ1-4; TCRdb returns TRBD1, unconfirmable since there is no DNA. This CDR3 region has 14 residues. In germline, CDR1 is SGHTA, CDR2 FQGNSA. The chain's CDR3 is CASSLGGHRGKLFF. Combining the CDR3 with reference TRBV7-2 and TRBJ1-4 gives the whole variable domain GAGVSQSPSNKVTEKGKDVELRCDPISGHTALYWYRQSLGQGLEFLIYFQGNSAPDKSGLPSDRFSAERTGGSVSTLTIQRTQQEDSAVYLCASSLGGHRGKLFFGSGTQLSVL.

The V gene is TRBV5-1, the J gene TRBJ1-2. This CDR3 comprises 13 residues. The germline CDR1 and CDR2 sequences are SGHRS and YFSETQ. The CDR3: CASSFGVNYGYTF.

The chain carries TRBV20-1 and TRBJ2-5; TCRdb's D call of TRBD2 is untestable without DNA. The germline V gene has CDR1 DFQATT and CDR2 SNEGSKA (reference sequence). The CDR3 has 16 amino acids. This CDR3 is CSAKVIAGGPWETQYF.

The V and J genes are TRBV7-2 and TRBJ1-6; TCRdb indicates TRBD1, and absent DNA this call remains unverified. The length of the CDR3 is 12 residues. Germline V gives CDR1 SGHTA, CDR2 FQGNSA. The CDR3 loop reads CASSFWGRGFHF.

The chain employs TRBV20-1 and TRBJ1-2. This CDR3 region has 17 residues. Per germline, CDR1 DFQATT and CDR2 SNEGSKA (reference sequence). The CDR3 is CSATQRVELTFNYGYTF.

The chain recombines TRBV29-1 with TRBJ1-1. This CDR3 contains 13 residues. Germline V gives CDR1 SQVTM, CDR2 ANQGSEA. The CDR3 loop is CSVVGETNTEAFF. The full variable domain, its missing parts supplied by reference TRBV29-1 and TRBJ1-1, is SAVISQKPSRDICQRGTSLTIQCQVDSQVTMMFWYRQQPGQSLTLIATANQGSEATYESGFVIDKFPISRPNLTFSTLTVSNMSPEDSSIYLCSVVGETNTEAFFGQGTRLTVV.

The chain carries TRBV29-1 and TRBJ2-1; TCRdb returns TRBD1, unconfirmable since there is no DNA. The CDR3 spans 11 residues. Looked up from germline, CDR1 is SQVTM and CDR2 is ANQGSEA. The CDR3: CSVELQGEQFF.

J is TRBJ1-4 and V is TRBV4-2; TCRdb picks TRBD1, but there is no DNA to check that call. This CDR3 has 17 residues. Germline V lookup: CDR1 LGHNA, CDR2 YNFKEQ. This CDR3 is CASSQENQGGTNEKLFF.

This CDR3 is CASSYRLAGETYNEQFF. The rearrangement links TRBV6-5 to TRBJ2-1; lacking DNA, the TRBD2 call made by TCRdb goes unchecked. This CDR3 region has 17 residues. Germline CDR1 is MNHEY and CDR2 is SVGAGI.

The CDR3 sequence is CASSLPNSGSVETQYF. The rearrangement joins TRBV7-9 to TRBJ2-5; without DNA, the TCRdb call of TRBD2 cannot be checked. CDR3 length: 16 residues. Germline CDR1 and CDR2: SEHNR and FQNEAQ (reference sequence).

The chain employs TRBV11-2 and TRBJ1-1. This CDR3 spans 16 amino acids. The germline V gene encodes CDR1 SGHAT and CDR2 FQNNGV. This CDR3 reads CASSLDRGLMNTEAFF.

V is TRBV30 and J is TRBJ1-5; TCRdb indicates TRBD1, and absent DNA this call remains unverified. The CDR3 contains 15 residues. CDR1 and CDR2 from the germline V gene are GTSNPN and SVGIG (reference sequence). This CDR3 reads CAWSRQGNRNQPQHF. The full variable domain, in which reference TRBV30 and TRBJ1-5 provide the parts outside the CDR3, is SQTIHQWPATLVQPVGSPLSLECTVEGTSNPNLYWYRQAAGRGLQLLFYSVGIGQISSEVPQNLSASRPQDRQFILSSKKLLLSDSGFYLCAWSRQGNRNQPQHFGDGTRLSIL.

The chain links TRBV18 to TRBJ2-2; absent DNA, TCRdb's TRBD1 call cannot be checked. The CDR3 is made up of 16 amino acids. Germline-derived CDR1 and CDR2 are KGHSH and LQKENI. The CDR3 loop is CASSPAGQGADGELFF.

The chain combines TRBV27 with TRBJ2-2; TCRdb proposes TRBD1, but this gene call is untestable without DNA. The CDR3 is 15 amino acids. The germline CDR1 and CDR2 sequences are MNHEY and SMNVEV (reference sequence). CDR3 in amino acids: CASRPVPPLPGELFF.

The rearrangement joins TRBV25-1 to TRBJ2-7; TCRdb's assignment of TRBD1 cannot be checked, as there is no DNA. The CDR3 runs 13 residues. Germline V gene data show CDR1 as MGHDK and CDR2 as SYGVNS. CDR3 region: CASSTQVSYEQYF.

J is TRBJ2-1 and V is TRBV7-2. The CDR3 consists of 15 residues. Germline V lookup: CDR1 SGHTA, CDR2 FQGNSA. CDR3 region: CASSLVGLLGDEQFF.

The chain recombines TRBV10-3 with TRBJ2-7; absent DNA, TCRdb's TRBD1 call cannot be checked. The CDR3 spans 14 residues. Germline V gene data show CDR1 as ENHRY and CDR2 as SYGVKD. CDR3 region: CAISSTHRIYEQYF.

J is TRBJ1-3 and V is TRBV7-2; without DNA, the TCRdb call of TRBD1 cannot be checked. CDR1 is SGHTA and CDR2 is FQGNSA in the germline V gene. The CDR3 is 16 amino acids. CDR3 protein: CASSLARGPSGNTIYF.

The chain uses TRBV5-4 and TRBJ2-2; TCRdb indicates TRBD2, and absent DNA this call remains unverified. The CDR3 has 17 amino acids. The germline V gene has CDR1 SGHNT and CDR2 YYREEE (reference sequence). CDR3 amino acids: CASSPGTSVTNTGELFF.